The present entry profiles one TCR beta chain with its context. The antigen it binds to is not known. It has no much larger one-base neighbor in the sample; base qualities were not kept. In total, about 650 healthy bone marrow donors made up the cohort. All cohort members were sampled while nominally healthy, although unrecorded immune exposures were likely present. The donor tested CMV seronegative, placing the donor among the 350 or so seronegative members of the cohort. A peripheral blood sample was provided by each donor, and peripheral blood mononuclear cells were used for TCR beta sequencing. The Qiagen DNeasy Blood Extraction Kit was used to extract genomic DNA from the blood cell samples. This record comes from a study of cytomegalovirus exposure and HLA in healthy donors (dated by TCRdb to about 2017). Turning to the overall study: In an earlier analysis of 587 of the donors, around 290 Gb of sequence data and 95 million to 130 million unique TCR beta sequences from roughly 190 million T cells were reported. Every repertoire in the discovery cohort had been generated on one and the same sequencing platform. Of the 300 to 500 genotyped donors, roughly 80% were placed in the genetic ancestry cluster associated with self-reported Caucasian donors. The aim of the study was to test whether cataloging public T cell receptors could identify signatures of past pathogen exposure. A separate validation cohort of over 95 different subjects was used in addition to the approximately 670-subject first cohort. An early release that covered more than 550 HLA-typed donors contained approximately 300 gigabases of sequencing data and roughly 84 million unique TCR sequences. Using immunosequencing, the study profiled T cell repertoires from fewer than 850 subjects and related those repertoires to cytomegalovirus serostatus. To study patterns of TCR occurrence, a later analysis re-analyzed previously published TCR beta repertoires from just over 650 donors and added high-resolution HLA genotyping. An earlier analysis of 500 to 650 of the donors applied high-throughput TCR beta sequencing to assess whether each TCR beta V gene segment acted as functional or pseudogenic. On average, 235,054 unique TCR beta nucleotide sequences were sequenced per donor among a few hundred genotyped donors of the cohort, with 15% to 20% of those sequences being non-productive. Donor age, sex, ethnicity and CMV serostatus were compiled together with the repertoire data. Several DR-DQ haplotypes were treated as single units for association and clustering because of strong linkage in the cohort. To predict cytomegalovirus infection status, the study combined high-throughput TCR immunosequencing, statistical association of individual TCRs with disease status, and machine learning. Typing coverage differed by locus: A, B, C, DRB1 and DQB1 were typed in roughly 620-630 donors, DQA1 in about 500, DPA1 in 600 to 610, and DPB1 in roughly 450. A later genetic analysis took genome-wide SNP genotypes for about 55% of the 666 donors and used that subset as a discovery cohort. Both class I and class II loci were covered by HLA typing, at four-digit resolution. Rather than using new phenotypic data, the later analysis identified candidate immune exposures from TCR beta sequences and from how often those sequences occurred across donors. What the authors observed across the whole study: In a later analysis, several top co-occurrence clusters were reported to appear linked to parvovirus B19, influenza, CMV and Epstein-Barr virus. A later genetic analysis reported fewer N-insertions in productive TCRs among donors in an Asian-associated ancestry cluster than the roughly 700-donor mean. Presence/absence analyses assumed roughly uniform sequencing depth across donors, an assumption that may not hold. In a later genetic analysis, a missense DCLRE1C variant was associated with V-gene and J-gene trimming of TCR beta chains, and the association was replicated in an independent cohort. In a later analysis, HLA-associated TCR beta chains were found to be more clonally expanded and to have lower generation probabilities than equally common non-associated chains. An earlier analysis of approximately 500 of the donors showed that most TCR beta V segments appeared in productive rearrangements either about 87% or about 30% of the time, which broadly matched IMGT annotations. Because HLA typing was unavailable for some donors at each locus, only the typed subset was used in association tests. A further reported finding was that TCR beta sequences accurately predicted the HLA-A and HLA-B alleles for most subjects in the first cohort. A later analysis found that most CMV-associated TCR beta chains appeared HLA-restricted, with HLA associations seemingly driven largely by CMV exposure. In a later analysis, TCR association rates were found to vary across HLA loci, with the most associated TCRs seen for DRB1 alleles and the fewest for HLA-C alleles. The authors suggested that the approach could potentially be generalized to other disease states and immunological phenotypes. At a false discovery rate of 0.05, a later analysis linked around 17,000 TCR beta sequences to specific HLA alleles. In vitro tests confirmed that a few of the cytomegalovirus-associated TCR beta chains recognize cytomegalovirus antigens. A cluster of highly shared sequence variants was judged likely to represent a technical artifact of the sequencing pipeline. Some 16 rarely observed V segments, including chromosome 9 orphons, were excluded from the earlier analysis of approximately 500 of the donors because counts were too low. Linkage disequilibrium might explain the correlated functional status among segregating V segments, but an unknown experimental factor could not be ruled out. When HLA alleles, especially DR and DQ, strongly co-occurred, attributing TCR associations to individual alleles was difficult. In both the original and validation cohorts, the classifier was reported to diagnose cytomegalovirus status with high specificity and sensitivity. The only immune exposure information available for the cohort was CMV serostatus. Most TCR sequences were observed very rarely across donors, whereas some public TCRs were present in many individuals. This cohort had only TCR beta chains sequenced, and the lack of alpha or paired-chain data limited which features could be detected. In the study, about 150 TCR beta chains were listed as associated with cytomegalovirus.

The library came from the immunoSEQ multiplex PCR assay. A mixture of 60 forward primers for TCR Vbeta segments and 13 reverse primers for TCR Jbeta segments was used in the multiplex PCR. The CDR3 region of rearranged TCR beta genes was amplified from genomic DNA with a multiplex PCR assay. The Illumina HiSeq System was used to sequence the amplified TCR beta libraries as 87-base-pair reads. On the authors' methods: A later analysis tallied about 77 million unique TCR beta chains across the 550 to 850 repertoires, and about 10 million of those chains were shared by two or more donors. A nearest-neighbor algorithm error-corrected the raw reads and collapsed the reads into unique sequences, merging closely related sequences to remove PCR and sequencing errors. CDR3 sequences were aligned to IMGT reference sequences to assign V, D and J gene segments. For a sequence to be retained, a match of at least six nucleotides to both a V gene segment and a J gene segment was required. Rearrangements were called productive when the CDR3 lacked stop codons and stayed in frame with V and J; all others were non-productive. CDR3 was defined by IMGT convention, running from the second conserved V-encoded cysteine to the conserved J-encoded phenylalanine. The earlier analysis of about 610 of the donors excluded any sequence lacking an unambiguous match to a single V gene segment. In an earlier analysis of approximately 550 of the donors, V segments were called functional above 56.7% productive rearrangements and were called segregating when the between-donor standard deviation exceeded 5%. A statistical classification framework was built for diagnosing cytomegalovirus status from the catalog of TCR beta chain sequences. V and J gene assignment, in a later analysis, came from comparing TCR nucleotide sequences with IMGT/GENE-DB human TR gene sequences. A later analysis assigned CDR3 sequences and most-parsimonious VDJ recombination scenarios with the TCRdist pipeline. A later analysis defined each TCR beta chain by its CDR3 amino acid sequence plus V-gene family, and excluded reads lacking a unique V-gene family. As a way to deal with suspected cross-contamination and a sequencing artifact, a later analysis dropped hundreds of nucleotide sequences that were highly shared and had low generation probability. In a later analysis, a clonal expansion index for each public chain was calculated from normalized within-repertoire ranks of inferred template counts. A later analysis computed generation probabilities with a VDJ recombination model fitted to out-of-frame rearrangements, and checked the results against IGoR. A later analysis scored TCR-TCR, TCR-HLA and TCR-CMV co-occurrence with hypergeometric tests, applying a repertoire-size bias correction to TCR pairs. A later analysis estimated false discovery rates by permuting HLA or CMV assignments 20 times. In a later analysis, co-occurring TCRs were grouped with DBSCAN, and TCRdist sequence similarity was added when clustering was performed within HLA-allele-positive subsets. Repertoires with fewer than 30,000 or more than 120,000 public chains were left out of co-occurrence clustering, as were about 5 repertoires with anomalous nucleotide sharing. This is the immuneACCESS table as TCRdb keeps it, with only in-frame sequences that have V and J called. A part of the clones is gone; compared with another copy, unresolved V genes explain less than half, and the rest is unexplained. V and J calls and clone size are those listed in that table; D and trimming were worked out from the DNA. The sample profile shows 150,000 to 200,000 clones; around 82% of them were found once. Over 2% of the sample rests with the top ten.

The sequence was collected from a man between 60 and 70 years old in good health and CMV-seronegative. Sequencing was done on a sample of PBMCs.

The DNA is as follows: TGCGCCAGCAGCCAGCCGGGACAGGGGTTGAGGACCGGGGAGCTGTTTTTT. Its translation is CASSQPGQGLRTGELFF. The chain uses TRBV4-3 and TRBJ2-2; 10 junctional bases match TRBD1. Measured from the cysteine to the phenylalanine, the CDR3 is 17 residues long. Of the read, only the CDR3 DNA is kept; its 51 bases are in frame from base 1. CDR1 and CDR2, looked up from the germline V gene, are LGHNA and YSLEER. Trimming takes 3 bases off V and 5 bases off J; junction bases not matched to a gene: 9.